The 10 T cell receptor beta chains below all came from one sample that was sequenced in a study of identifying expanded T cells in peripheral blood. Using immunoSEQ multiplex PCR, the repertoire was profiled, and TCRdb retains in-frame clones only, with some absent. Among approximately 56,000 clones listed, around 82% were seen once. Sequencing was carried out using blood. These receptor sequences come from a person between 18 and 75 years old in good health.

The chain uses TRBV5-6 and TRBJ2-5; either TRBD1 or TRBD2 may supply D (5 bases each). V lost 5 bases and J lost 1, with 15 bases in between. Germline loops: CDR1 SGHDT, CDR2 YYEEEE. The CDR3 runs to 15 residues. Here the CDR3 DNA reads TGTGCCAGCAGTCGCAGAATGGGGACCCAAGAGACCCAGTACTTC. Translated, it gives CASSRRMGTQETQYF.

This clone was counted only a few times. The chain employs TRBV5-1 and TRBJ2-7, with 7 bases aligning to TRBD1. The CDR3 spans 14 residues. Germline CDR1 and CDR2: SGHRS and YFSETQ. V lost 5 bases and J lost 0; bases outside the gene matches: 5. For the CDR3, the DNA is TGCGCCAGCAGGTTAGGGGGCATCTCCTACGAGCAGTACTTC. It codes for CASRLGGISYEQYF.

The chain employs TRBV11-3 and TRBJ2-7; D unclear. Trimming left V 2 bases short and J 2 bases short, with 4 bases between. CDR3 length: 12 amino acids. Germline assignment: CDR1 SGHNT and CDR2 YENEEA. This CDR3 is CASSLTAYEQYF. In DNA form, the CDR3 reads TGTGCCAGCAGCTTAACGGCCTACGAGCAGTACTTC.

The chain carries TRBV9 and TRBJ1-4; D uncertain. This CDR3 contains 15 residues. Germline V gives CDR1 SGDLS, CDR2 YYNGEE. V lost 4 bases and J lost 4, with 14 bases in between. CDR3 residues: CASSPQTDLNEKLFF. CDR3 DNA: TGTGCCAGCAGCCCTCAGACGGATCTTAATGAAAAACTGTTTTTT.

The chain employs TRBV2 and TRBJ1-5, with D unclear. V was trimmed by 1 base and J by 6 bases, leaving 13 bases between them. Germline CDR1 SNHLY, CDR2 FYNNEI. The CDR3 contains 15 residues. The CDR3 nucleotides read TGTGCCAGCAGTGAAGAGACCCGACGGGGTCAGCCCCAGCATTTT. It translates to CASSEETRRGQPQHF. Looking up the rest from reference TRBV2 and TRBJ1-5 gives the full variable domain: EPEVTQTPSHQVTQMGQEVILRCVPISNHLYFYWYRQILGQKVEFLVSFYNNEISEKSEIFDDQFSVERPDGSNFTLKIRSTKLEDSAMYFCASSEETRRGQPQHFGDGTRLSIL.

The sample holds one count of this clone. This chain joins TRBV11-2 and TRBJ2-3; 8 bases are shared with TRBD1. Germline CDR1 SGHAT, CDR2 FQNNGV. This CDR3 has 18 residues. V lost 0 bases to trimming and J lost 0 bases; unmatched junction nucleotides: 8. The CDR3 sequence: CASSLDGTGGSSTDTQYF. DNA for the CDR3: TGTGCCAGCAGCTTAGACGGAACAGGGGGATCAAGCACAGATACGCAGTATTTT.

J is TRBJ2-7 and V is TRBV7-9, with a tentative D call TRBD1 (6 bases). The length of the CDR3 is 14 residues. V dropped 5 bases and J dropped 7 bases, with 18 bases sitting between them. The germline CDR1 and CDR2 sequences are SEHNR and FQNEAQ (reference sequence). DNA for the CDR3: TGTGCCAGCAGCATCCCGGCAGGGGCTCGTGAGCAGTACTTC. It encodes CASSIPAGAREQYF.

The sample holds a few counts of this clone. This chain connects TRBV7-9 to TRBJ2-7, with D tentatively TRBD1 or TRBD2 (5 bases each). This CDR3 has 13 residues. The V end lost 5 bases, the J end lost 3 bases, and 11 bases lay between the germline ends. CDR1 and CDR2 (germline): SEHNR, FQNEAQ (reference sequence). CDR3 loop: CASSGDGNYEQYF. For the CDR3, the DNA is TGTGCCAGCAGCGGGGACGGAAACTACGAGCAGTACTTC. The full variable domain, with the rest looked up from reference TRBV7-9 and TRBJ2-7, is DTGVSQNPRHKITKRGQNVTFRCDPISEHNRLYWYRQTLGQGPEFLTYFQNEAQLEKSRLLSDRFSAERPKGSFSTLEIQRTEQGDSAMYLCASSGDGNYEQYFGPGTRLTVT.

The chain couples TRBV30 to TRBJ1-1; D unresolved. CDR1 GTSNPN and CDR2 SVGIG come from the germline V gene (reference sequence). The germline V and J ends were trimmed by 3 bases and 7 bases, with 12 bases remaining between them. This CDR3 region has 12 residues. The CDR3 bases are TGTGCCTGGAGCGATAGGGTGGGTGAAGCTTTCTTT. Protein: CAWSDRVGEAFF. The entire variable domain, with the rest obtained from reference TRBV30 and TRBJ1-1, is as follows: SQTIHQWPATLVQPVGSPLSLECTVEGTSNPNLYWYRQAAGRGLQLLFYSVGIGQISSEVPQNLSASRPQDRQFILSSKKLLLSDSGFYLCAWSDRVGEAFFGQGTRLTVV.

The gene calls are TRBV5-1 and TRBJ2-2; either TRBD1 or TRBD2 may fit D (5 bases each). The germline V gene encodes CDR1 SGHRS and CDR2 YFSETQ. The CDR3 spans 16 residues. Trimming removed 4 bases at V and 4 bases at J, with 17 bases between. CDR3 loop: CASSAARDRGTGELFF. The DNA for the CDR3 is TGCGCCAGCAGCGCAGCCCGGGACCGGGGCACCGGGGAGCTGTTTTTT.